The sequence of this T cell receptor beta chain was determined in a study of T cell responses to AZD1222 COVID-19 vaccine. Assay used: immunoSEQ multiplex PCR; TCRdb lists only in-frame clones, some missing. The table has 75,000 to 100,000 clones, roughly 88% seen once. With regard to this clone: Its antigen is unknown.

Study-wide findings and caveats: Only a handful of AZD1222 recipients were seropositive at baseline. Two AZD1222 doses significantly raised spike-specific TCR breadth and depth over controls.

This receptor was taken from an adult in good health. The material was peripheral blood, obtained on day 0 of AZD1222 vaccination.

CDR3 protein: CASSQPTGPNTDTQYF. The CDR3 DNA follows: TGTGCCAGCAGCCAACCAACAGGGCCTAACACAGATACGCAGTATTTT. J is TRBJ2-3 and V is TRBV4-2, with D maybe TRBD1 (6 bases). V lost 2 bases, J lost 2 bases, and 14 bases lay in between. This CDR3 is 16 amino acids long. The V gene's germline CDR1 is LGHNA and CDR2 YNFKEQ.